This T cell receptor beta chain was identified during a study of T cell repertoires in cytomegalovirus infection. Study summary: Recently identified HLA-C-restricted CMV epitopes were among the peptides used. CMV infection plus the matching HLA type was flagged by public TCR beta signatures.

The study, taken as a whole, reports: Cumulative public TCR beta family frequency identified CMV carriers with the relevant HLA. The study found HLA-C-restricted CMV-specific TCR beta clonotypes dominating the ex vivo response.

In the case of this clonotype: Its specificity is unknown.

TCRdb processed the reads anew with MiXCR; each CDR3 protein has one entry. Altogether a few hundred thousand distinct CDR3 sequences are present, around 30% being singletons, with the ten largest covering about a sixth. This CDR3 comprises 15 residues. Germline assignment: CDR1 MNHEY and CDR2 SMNVEV (reference sequence). V dropped 0 bases and J dropped 10 bases, with 18 bases sitting between them. The chain has TRBV27 and TRBJ1-1, with a weak D call TRBD1 (6 bases). This receptor was identified in a human donor in good health (CMV status not recorded). Some clones in this sample may be carry-over from other donors' samples. The material was cultured PBMCs, obtained from culture after CMV antigen stimulation. The CDR3 nucleotides are TGTGCCAGCAGTTTATCTGGCAGGGGAGGGCTGGGAGCTTTCTTT. Protein sequence: CASSLSGRGGLGAFF.